Sequencing of this T cell receptor (beta chain) was carried out in a study of T cell clones after liver transplantation. The study, taken as a whole, reports: Migration into the graft, not deletion, may explain lost graft donor-reactive T cells. In two subjects, few donor cells limited the measurable donor-reactive repertoire.

Generated by immunoSEQ multiplex PCR, the TCRdb table keeps only in-frame clones and is missing some. The sample carries 85,000 to 130,000 clones, approximately 85% recorded once. As regards this clone: Its matching antigen is unknown.

The CDR3 totals 11 residues. The germline gives CDR1 SEHNR, CDR2 FQNEAQ (reference sequence). Trimming stripped 5 bases from V and 5 bases from J, with 7 bases between. The V gene is TRBV7-9, the J gene TRBJ2-7; D is unresolved. This TCR came from a human donor who received a liver transplant. Source: CD4+ T cells from blood, taken before liver transplant. CDR3 region: CASSPHHEQYF. As DNA, the CDR3 is TGTGCCAGCAGCCCGCACCACGAGCAGTACTTC.